This T cell receptor (beta chain) was sequenced for a study of cytomegalovirus exposure and HLA in healthy donors. This CDR3 contains 14 residues. Losses at the gene ends were 4 bases for V and 6 bases for J; bases not matched to a gene: 6. Germline V gene sequence: CDR1 SGDLS, CDR2 YYNGEE. Assay: immunoSEQ multiplex PCR; the TCRdb copy retains only in-frame clones and omits some. The repertoire holds about 160,000 clones, with 65% to 90% as singletons. The V call is TRBV9, the J call TRBJ2-5; TRBD2 matches at 10 bases. The receptor was isolated from a woman under 30 in good health and CMV-seronegative. Specimen: PBMCs. The CDR3 region is CASSLLGLAKTQYF. CDR3 coding DNA: TGTGCCAGCAGCCTTCTGGGACTAGCGAAGACCCAGTACTTC. The full variable domain, rest sourced from reference TRBV9 and TRBJ2-5, is DSGVTQTPKHLITATGQRVTLRCSPRSGDLSVYWYQQSLDQGLQFLIQYYNGEERAKGNILERFSAQQFPDLHSELNLSSLELGDSALYFCASSLLGLAKTQYFGPGTRLLVL.